Described below is a single T cell receptor beta chain sequence and its context. Its antigen is as yet unknown. The CDR3 has 16 residues. Trimming removed 5 bases at V and 0 bases at J, with 15 bases between. The germline V gene has CDR1 SGHVS and CDR2 FNYEAQ. Clones were sequenced by immunoSEQ multiplex PCR, and TCRdb holds only the in-frame ones, with some missing. Of under 300,000 clones listed, roughly 90% are singletons. These data come from a study of cytomegalovirus exposure and HLA in healthy donors. Study-wide points: Most TCR sequences were seen very rarely across donors, but some public TCRs occurred in many.

The sequencing sample was made of PBMCs. The clonotype originates from a woman under 30 in good health and CMV-seronegative. The chain uses TRBV7-6 and TRBJ2-3; the D gene is possibly TRBD2 (6 bases). The CDR3: CASSPASSGSTDTQYF. CDR3 bases: TGTGCCAGCAGCCCAGCCTCGAGCGGGAGCACAGATACGCAGTATTTT. The full variable domain, its missing parts supplied by reference TRBV7-6 and TRBJ2-3, is GAGVSQSPRYKVTKRGQDVALRCDPISGHVSLYWYRQALGQGPEFLTYFNYEAQQDKSGLPNDRFSAERPEGSISTLTIQRTEQRDSAMYRCASSPASSGSTDTQYFGPGTRLTVL.